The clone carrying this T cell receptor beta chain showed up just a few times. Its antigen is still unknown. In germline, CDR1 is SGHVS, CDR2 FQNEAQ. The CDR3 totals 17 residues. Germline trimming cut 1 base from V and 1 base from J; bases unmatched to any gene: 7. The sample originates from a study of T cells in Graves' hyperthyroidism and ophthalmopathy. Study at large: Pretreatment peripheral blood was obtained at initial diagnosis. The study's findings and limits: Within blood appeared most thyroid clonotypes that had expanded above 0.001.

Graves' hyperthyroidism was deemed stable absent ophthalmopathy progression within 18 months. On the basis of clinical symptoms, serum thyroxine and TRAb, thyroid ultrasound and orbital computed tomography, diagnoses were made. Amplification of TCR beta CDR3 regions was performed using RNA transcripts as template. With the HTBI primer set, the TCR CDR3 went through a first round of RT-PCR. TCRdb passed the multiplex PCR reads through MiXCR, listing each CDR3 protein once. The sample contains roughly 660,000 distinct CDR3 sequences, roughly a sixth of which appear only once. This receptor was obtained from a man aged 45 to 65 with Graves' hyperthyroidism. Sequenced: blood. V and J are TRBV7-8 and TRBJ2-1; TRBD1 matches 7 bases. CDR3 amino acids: CASSLEGAGESYNEQFF. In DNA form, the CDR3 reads TGTGCCAGCAGCTTAGAGGGGGCCGGTGAATCCTACAATGAGCAGTTCTTC.